This is a list of T cell receptor beta chains from one sample in a study of control samples from healthy donors and cancer patients. Clones were sequenced by immunoSEQ multiplex PCR, and TCRdb holds only the in-frame ones, with some missing. The specimen's table records 150,000 to 200,000 clones. Sequencing input: blood. These receptors were obtained from a woman in her thirties in good health. Both conserved end residues are part of each CDR3. Each record gives: D gene, J gene, V gene, CDR3 protein, CDR3 DNA. The D gene is left open where the match is weak.

NA	TRBJ1-2	TRBV5-1	CASSRIGENGYTF	TGCGCCAGCAGCAGAATAGGGGAGAATGGCTACACCTTC
NA	TRBJ2-5	TRBV4-1	CASSPIASETQYF	TGCGCCAGCAGCCCTATAGCGTCGGAGACCCAGTACTTC
TRBD1	TRBJ1-4	TRBV30	CAWGRQGREKLFF	TGTGCCTGGGGACGACAGGGGAGGGAAAAACTGTTTTTT
NA	TRBJ1-1	TRBV3-1/TRBV3-2	CASSQNNREMVNTEAFF	TGTGCCAGCAGCCAAAACAACAGGGAGATGGTGAACACTGAAGCTTTCTTT
NA	TRBJ1-1	TRBV6-2/TRBV6-3	CASSHHRTVYTEAFF	TGTGCCAGCAGCCATCACAGGACAGTGTACACTGAAGCTTTCTTT
TRBD1	TRBJ1-2	TRBV12-5	CASGRDRGPYGYTF	TGTGCTAGCGGTCGCGACAGGGGGCCTTATGGCTACACCTTC
TRBD2	TRBJ2-2	TRBV19	CASSFSSGGYTGELFF	TGTGCCAGTAGTTTTTCGAGCGGGGGGTACACCGGGGAGCTGTTTTTT
TRBD1	TRBJ1-1	TRBV11-3	CASSSGQGAYTEAFF	TGTGCCAGCAGCTCAGGACAGGGGGCTTACACTGAAGCTTTCTTT
NA	TRBJ1-5	TRBV7-2	CASSSQGFGNQPQHF	TGTGCCAGCAGCTCCCAGGGGTTTGGCAATCAGCCCCAGCATTTT
NA	TRBJ2-7	TRBV3-1/TRBV3-2	CASSQRAGYEQYF	TGTGCCAGCAGCCAAAGGGCAGGGTACGAGCAGTACTTC
TRBD1	TRBJ2-4	TRBV5-4	CASSPGTGDNIQYF	TGTGCCAGCAGCCCCGGGACAGGGGATAACATTCAGTACTTC
NA	TRBJ1-5	TRBV10-2	CASRPTRTHQPQHF	TGCGCCAGCAGGCCAACAAGGACCCATCAGCCCCAGCATTTT
NA	TRBJ2-3	TRBV21-1	CASSKDWTPGLGADTQYF	TGTGCCAGCAGCAAAGATTGGACACCGGGACTAGGGGCAGATACGCAGTATTTT
NA	TRBJ2-2	TRBV7-3	CASSLGQGTGELFF	TGTGCCAGCAGCTTAGGGCAGGGGACCGGGGAGCTGTTTTTT
NA	TRBJ1-1	TRBV5-6	CASSHQGSAPNTEAFF	TGTGCCAGCAGCCACCAGGGGAGCGCTCCGAACACTGAAGCTTTCTTT
TRBD2	TRBJ2-3	TRBV5-1	CASSSESGGTDTQYF	TGCGCCAGCAGCTCCGAGAGCGGGGGAACAGATACGCAGTATTTT
NA	TRBJ1-2	TRBV6-5	CASSHRTGSYGYTF	TGTGCCAGCAGTCACCGGACCGGGAGCTATGGCTACACCTTC
TRBD1	TRBJ2-7	TRBV7-9	CASSLRGDRDYEQYF	TGTGCCAGCAGCTTAAGGGGGGACAGGGACTACGAGCAGTACTTC
NA	TRBJ2-3	TRBV9	CASSVDSIGTDTQYF	TGTGCCAGCAGCGTAGATTCAATCGGCACAGATACGCAGTATTTT
NA	TRBJ1-5	TRBV6-2/TRBV6-3	CASSYSAGGGSQPQHF	TGTGCCAGCAGTTACTCGGCCGGGGGAGGAAGTCAGCCCCAGCATTTT
NA	TRBJ2-3	TRBV3-1/TRBV3-2	CASSQAPSQLEPQYF	TGTGCCAGCAGCCAAGCCCCTTCGCAACTAGAGCCGCAGTATTTT
NA	TRBJ1-5	TRBV6-1	CASSELALNQPQHF	TGTGCCAGCAGTGAATTGGCCCTCAATCAGCCCCAGCATTTT
TRBD1	TRBJ1-2	TRBV6-5	CASSLDRVSGYTF	TGTGCCAGCAGCTTGGACAGGGTCTCTGGCTACACCTTC
NA	TRBJ2-1	TRBV23-1	CASSQSQGFYNEQFF	TGCGCCAGCAGTCAATCCCAGGGCTTCTACAATGAGCAGTTCTTC
NA	TRBJ2-7	TRBV6-6	CASSYSSLSSYEQYF	TGTGCCAGCAGTTACTCGTCGTTAAGCTCCTACGAGCAGTACTTC
NA	TRBJ1-5	TRBV5-1	CASSLTAGGNQPQHF	TGCGCCAGCAGCTTGACGGCAGGGGGCAATCAGCCCCAGCATTTT
NA	TRBJ1-2	TRBV10-3	CAISAWLNAGYGYTF	TGTGCCATCAGTGCATGGCTAAACGCTGGCTATGGCTACACCTTC
NA	TRBJ1-6	TRBV3-1/TRBV3-2	CASSQGTFNSPLHF	TGTGCCAGCAGCCAGGGGACATTTAATTCACCCCTCCACTTT
NA	TRBJ1-6	TRBV6-4	CASSITNNSPLHF	TGTGCCAGCAGTATCACGAATAATTCACCCCTCCACTTT
NA	TRBJ1-1	TRBV7-2	CASSSDRNTEAFF	TGTGCCAGCAGCTCGGACAGGAACACTGAAGCTTTCTTT
TRBD1	TRBJ1-1	TRBV18	CASSPGTGSRRTEAFF	TGTGCCAGCTCACCCGGGACAGGTTCCCGGCGGACTGAAGCTTTCTTT
TRBD1	TRBJ1-5	TRBV18	CASSRDRGHGLQHF	TGTGCCAGCTCACGAGACAGGGGGCATGGACTCCAGCATTTT
NA	TRBJ1-1	TRBV7-9	CASSLFGTEAFF	TGTGCCAGCAGCTTATTCGGCACTGAAGCTTTCTTT
NA	TRBJ1-3	TRBV28	CASSLGRSYTIYF	TGTGCCAGCAGTTTAGGCAGGAGTTACACCATATATTTT
TRBD2	TRBJ2-5	TRBV7-2	CASSPGTSGGQETQYF	TGTGCCAGCAGCCCGGGGACTAGCGGGGGACAAGAGACCCAGTACTTC
TRBD1	TRBJ2-3	TRBV5-6	CASSLRGTGADTQYF	TGTGCCAGCAGCTTGAGGGGGACAGGGGCAGATACGCAGTATTTT
TRBD1	TRBJ2-1	TRBV29-1	CSGDRDRDNEQFF	TGCAGCGGCGACCGGGACAGAGACAATGAGCAGTTCTTC
NA	TRBJ2-1	TRBV6-6	CASSYGGLDEQFF	TGTGCCAGCAGTTACGGGGGGCTGGATGAGCAGTTCTTC
NA	TRBJ1-1	TRBV6-2/TRBV6-3	CASSYSENTEAFF	TGTGCCAGCAGTTACTCGGAGAACACTGAAGCTTTCTTT
NA	TRBJ2-7	TRBV5-8	CASGRTVLYEQYF	TGTGCCAGCGGAAGGACAGTTCTTTACGAGCAGTACTTC
NA	TRBJ1-1	TRBV3-1/TRBV3-2	CASSRSDTVNTEAFF	TGTGCCAGCAGCCGCTCAGACACAGTGAACACTGAAGCTTTCTTT
NA	TRBJ1-1	TRBV28	CASSEGGWNTEAFF	TGTGCCAGCAGTGAGGGGGGGTGGAACACTGAAGCTTTCTTT
NA	TRBJ2-7	TRBV28	CASTGQGPSFYEQYF	TGTGCCAGCACCGGGCAGGGTCCCTCCTTCTACGAGCAGTACTTC
TRBD1	TRBJ1-3	TRBV28	CASSFPGQGGANTIYF	TGTGCCAGCAGTTTTCCAGGACAGGGGGGTGCAAACACCATATATTTT
NA	TRBJ2-1	TRBV5-1	CASSLGLGNEQFF	TGCGCCAGCAGCTTGGGACTCGGCAATGAGCAGTTCTTC
NA	TRBJ2-5	TRBV4-1	CASSQATGKETQYF	TGCGCCAGCAGCCAAGCTACAGGGAAGGAGACCCAGTACTTC
NA	TRBJ2-1	TRBV2	CASSPWAGDEQFF	TGTGCCAGCTCCCCATGGGCCGGGGATGAGCAGTTCTTC
TRBD1	TRBJ2-3	TRBV10-3	CAIRGQGSADTQYF	TGTGCCATCAGGGGACAGGGTAGTGCAGATACGCAGTATTTT
NA	TRBJ1-3	TRBV6-6	CASSDSSGNTIYF	TGTGCCAGCAGTGACAGCTCTGGAAACACCATATATTTT
NA	TRBJ1-4	TRBV7-6	CASSLGWTANEKLFF	TGTGCCAGCAGCCTAGGATGGACAGCGAATGAAAAACTGTTTTTT
TRBD1	TRBJ2-6	TRBV2	CASSMMGTADSSGANVLTF	TGTGCCAGCAGTATGATGGGGACAGCTGACAGCTCTGGGGCCAACGTCCTGACTTTC
NA	TRBJ1-3	TRBV27	CASSLDGNTIYF	TGTGCCAGCAGTTTAGATGGAAACACCATATATTTT
TRBD1	TRBJ1-5	TRBV5-1	CASSLGQGGQPQHF	TGCGCCAGCAGCTTAGGACAGGGTGGACAGCCCCAGCATTTT
TRBD1	TRBJ2-3	TRBV24-1	CATSGGAGGADTQYF	TGTGCCACCAGTGGGGGGGCAGGGGGCGCAGATACGCAGTATTTT
TRBD2	TRBJ2-7	TRBV9	CASSLTGTSIEQYF	TGTGCCAGCAGCCTTACCGGGACTAGCATCGAGCAGTACTTC
NA	TRBJ2-7	TRBV6-1	CASSERERYEQYF	TGTGCCAGCAGTGAAAGGGAACGGTACGAGCAGTACTTC